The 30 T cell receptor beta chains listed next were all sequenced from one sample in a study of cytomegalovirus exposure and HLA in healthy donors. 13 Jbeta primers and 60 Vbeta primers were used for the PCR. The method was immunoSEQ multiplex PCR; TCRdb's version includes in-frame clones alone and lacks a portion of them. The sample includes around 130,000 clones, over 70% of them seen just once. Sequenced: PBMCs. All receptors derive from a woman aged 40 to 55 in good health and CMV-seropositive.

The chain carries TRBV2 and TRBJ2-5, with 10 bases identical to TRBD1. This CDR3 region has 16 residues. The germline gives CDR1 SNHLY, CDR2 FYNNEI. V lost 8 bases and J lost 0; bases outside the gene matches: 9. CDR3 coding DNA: TGTGCCAGCCTAATTGGGACAGGGGTGTACCAAGAGACCCAGTACTTC. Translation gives CASLIGTGVYQETQYF.

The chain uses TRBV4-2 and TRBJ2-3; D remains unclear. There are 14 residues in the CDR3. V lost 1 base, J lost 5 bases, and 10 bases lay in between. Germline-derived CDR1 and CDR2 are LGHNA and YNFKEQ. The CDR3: CASSQAEKRDTQYF. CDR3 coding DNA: TGTGCCAGCAGCCAAGCGGAGAAGCGAGATACGCAGTATTTT.

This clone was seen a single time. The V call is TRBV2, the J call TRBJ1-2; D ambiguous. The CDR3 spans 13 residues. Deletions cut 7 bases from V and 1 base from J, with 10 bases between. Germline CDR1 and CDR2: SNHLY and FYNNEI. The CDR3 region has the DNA TGTGCCAGCATCCCAGAAAATAACTATGGCTACACCTTC. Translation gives CASIPENNYGYTF.

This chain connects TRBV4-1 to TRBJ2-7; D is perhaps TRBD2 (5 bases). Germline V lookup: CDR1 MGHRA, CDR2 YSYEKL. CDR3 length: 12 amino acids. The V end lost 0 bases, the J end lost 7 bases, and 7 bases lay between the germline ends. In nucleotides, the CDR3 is TGCGCCAGCAGCCAAGATCGGACTGAGCAGTACTTC. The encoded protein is CASSQDRTEQYF.

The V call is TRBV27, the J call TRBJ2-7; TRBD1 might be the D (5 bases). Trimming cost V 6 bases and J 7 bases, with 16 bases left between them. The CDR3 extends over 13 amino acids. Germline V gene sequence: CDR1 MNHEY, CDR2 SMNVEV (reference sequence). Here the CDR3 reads CASRSDSRVEQYF. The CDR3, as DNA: TGTGCCAGCAGGAGCGACAGTCGGGTGGAGCAGTACTTC.

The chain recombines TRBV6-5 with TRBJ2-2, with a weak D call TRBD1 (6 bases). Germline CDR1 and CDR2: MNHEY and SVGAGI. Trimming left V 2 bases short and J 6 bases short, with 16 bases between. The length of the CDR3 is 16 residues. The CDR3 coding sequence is TGTGCCAGCAGTTACGGTCCAGGGGTTGGTTCCGGGGAGCTGTTTTTT. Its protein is CASSYGPGVGSGELFF.

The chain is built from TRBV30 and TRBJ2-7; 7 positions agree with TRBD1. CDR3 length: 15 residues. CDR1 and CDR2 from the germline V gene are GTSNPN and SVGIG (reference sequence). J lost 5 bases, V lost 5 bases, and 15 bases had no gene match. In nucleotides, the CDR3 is TGTGCCTGGGAGAGGGAAACAGGGGCAACTCACGAGCAGTACTTC. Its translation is CAWERETGATHEQYF.

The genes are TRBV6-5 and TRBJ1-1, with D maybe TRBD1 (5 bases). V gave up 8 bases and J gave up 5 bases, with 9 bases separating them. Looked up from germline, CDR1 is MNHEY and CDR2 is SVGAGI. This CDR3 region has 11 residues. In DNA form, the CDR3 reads TGTGCCAGCGTAGGGGTGACTGAAGCTTTCTTT. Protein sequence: CASVGVTEAFF.

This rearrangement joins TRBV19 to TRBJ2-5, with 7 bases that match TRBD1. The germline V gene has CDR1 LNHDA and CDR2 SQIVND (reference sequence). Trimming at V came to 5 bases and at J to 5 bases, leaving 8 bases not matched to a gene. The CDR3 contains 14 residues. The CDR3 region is CASSSQRGLETQYF. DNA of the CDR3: TGTGCCAGTAGTTCACAAAGGGGGCTGGAGACCCAGTACTTC.

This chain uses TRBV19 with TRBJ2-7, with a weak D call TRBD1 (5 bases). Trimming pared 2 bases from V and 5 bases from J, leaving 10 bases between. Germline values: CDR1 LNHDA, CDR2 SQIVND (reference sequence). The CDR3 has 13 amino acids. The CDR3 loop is CASSISRAHEQYF. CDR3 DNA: TGTGCCAGTAGTATAAGCAGGGCCCACGAGCAGTACTTC.

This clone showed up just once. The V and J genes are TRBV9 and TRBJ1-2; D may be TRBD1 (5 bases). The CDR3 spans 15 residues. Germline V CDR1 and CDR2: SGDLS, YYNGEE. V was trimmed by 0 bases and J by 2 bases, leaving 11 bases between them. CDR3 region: CASSVGRGRNYGYTF. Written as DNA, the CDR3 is TGTGCCAGCAGCGTAGGGAGGGGTAGAAACTATGGCTACACCTTC.

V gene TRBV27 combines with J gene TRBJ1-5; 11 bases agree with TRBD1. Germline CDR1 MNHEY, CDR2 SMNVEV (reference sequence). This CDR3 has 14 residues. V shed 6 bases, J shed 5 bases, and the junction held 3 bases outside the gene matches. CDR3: CASSGQGAYQPQHF. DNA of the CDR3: TGTGCCAGCAGCGGACAGGGGGCGTATCAGCCCCAGCATTTT.

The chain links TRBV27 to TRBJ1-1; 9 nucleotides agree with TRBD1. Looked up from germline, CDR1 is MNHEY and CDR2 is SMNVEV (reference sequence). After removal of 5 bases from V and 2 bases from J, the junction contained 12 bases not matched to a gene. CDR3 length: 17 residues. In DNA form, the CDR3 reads TGTGCCAGCAGTCCCCGGACAGGGGTAAGGGTAAACACTGAAGCTTTCTTT. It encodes CASSPRTGVRVNTEAFF.

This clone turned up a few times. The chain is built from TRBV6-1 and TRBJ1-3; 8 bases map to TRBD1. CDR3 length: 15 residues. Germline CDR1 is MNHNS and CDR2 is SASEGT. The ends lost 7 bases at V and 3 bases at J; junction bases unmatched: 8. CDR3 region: CASKVDRGFGNTIYF. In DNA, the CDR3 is TGTGCCAGCAAGGTCGACAGGGGATTTGGAAACACCATATATTTT.

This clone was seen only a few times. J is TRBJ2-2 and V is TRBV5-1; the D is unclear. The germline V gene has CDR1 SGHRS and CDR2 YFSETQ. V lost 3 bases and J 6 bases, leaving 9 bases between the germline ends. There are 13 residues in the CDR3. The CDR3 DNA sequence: TGCGCCAGCAGCTCATACCAGGCCGGGGAGCTGTTTTTT. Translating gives CASSSYQAGELFF.

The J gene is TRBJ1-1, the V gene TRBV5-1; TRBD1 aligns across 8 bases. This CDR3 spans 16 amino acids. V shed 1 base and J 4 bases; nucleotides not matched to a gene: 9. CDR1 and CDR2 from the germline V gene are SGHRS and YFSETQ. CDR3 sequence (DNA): TGCGCCAGCAGCTTGCAGGGGGCCGAGTCGGTCACTGAAGCTTTCTTT. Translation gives CASSLQGAESVTEAFF.

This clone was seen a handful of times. CDR3 amino acids: CALDDRERETQYF. The DNA for the CDR3 is TGTGCCTTGGACGACAGGGAAAGGGAGACCCAGTACTTC. V usage is TRBV30 and J usage is TRBJ2-5, with 7 bases fitting TRBD1. Germline V gives CDR1 GTSNPN, CDR2 SVGIG (reference sequence). V shed 7 bases and J 5 bases; nucleotides not matched to a gene: 10. The CDR3 is 13 residues long.

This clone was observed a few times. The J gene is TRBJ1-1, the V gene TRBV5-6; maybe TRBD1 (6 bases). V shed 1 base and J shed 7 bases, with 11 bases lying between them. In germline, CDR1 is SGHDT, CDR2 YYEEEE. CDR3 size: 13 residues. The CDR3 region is CASSLWGLGEAFF. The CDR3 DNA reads TGTGCCAGCAGCTTGTGGGGGCTAGGTGAAGCTTTCTTT.

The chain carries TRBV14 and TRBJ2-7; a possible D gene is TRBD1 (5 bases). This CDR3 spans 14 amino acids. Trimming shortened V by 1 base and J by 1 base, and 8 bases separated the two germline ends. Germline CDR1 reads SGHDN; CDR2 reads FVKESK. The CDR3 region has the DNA TGTGCCAGCAGCCAAGCAAGGGGATCCTACGAGCAGTACTTC. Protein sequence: CASSQARGSYEQYF.

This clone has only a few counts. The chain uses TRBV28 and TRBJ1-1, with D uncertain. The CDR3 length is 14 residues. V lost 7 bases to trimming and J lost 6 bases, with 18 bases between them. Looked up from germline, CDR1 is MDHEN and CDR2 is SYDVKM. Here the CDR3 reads CASILDTYLPEAFF. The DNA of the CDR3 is TGTGCCAGCATCCTCGACACTTATCTCCCTGAAGCTTTCTTT.

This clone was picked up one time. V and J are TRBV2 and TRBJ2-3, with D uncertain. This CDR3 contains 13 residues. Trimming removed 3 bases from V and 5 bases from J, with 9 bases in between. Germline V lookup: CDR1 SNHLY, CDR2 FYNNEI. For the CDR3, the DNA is TGTGCCAGCAGTGATGAGGTAAAAGATACGCAGTATTTT. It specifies CASSDEVKDTQYF.

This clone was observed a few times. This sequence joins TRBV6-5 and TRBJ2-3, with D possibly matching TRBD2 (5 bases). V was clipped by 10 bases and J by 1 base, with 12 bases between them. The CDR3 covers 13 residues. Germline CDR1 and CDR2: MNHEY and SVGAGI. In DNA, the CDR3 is TGTGCCACTACGCTGCGGGGCACAGATACGCAGTATTTT. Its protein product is CATTLRGTDTQYF.

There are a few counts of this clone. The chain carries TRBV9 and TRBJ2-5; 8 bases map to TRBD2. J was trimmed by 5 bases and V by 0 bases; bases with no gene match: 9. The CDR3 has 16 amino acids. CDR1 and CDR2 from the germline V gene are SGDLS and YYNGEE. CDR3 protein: CASSVGTGGLFETQYF. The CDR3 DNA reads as TGTGCCAGCAGCGTAGGGACGGGGGGGCTGTTTGAGACCCAGTACTTC.

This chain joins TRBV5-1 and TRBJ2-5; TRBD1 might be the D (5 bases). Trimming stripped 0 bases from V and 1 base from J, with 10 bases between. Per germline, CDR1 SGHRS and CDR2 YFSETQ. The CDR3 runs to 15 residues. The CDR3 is CASSLAGRSQETQYF. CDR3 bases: TGCGCCAGCAGCTTGGCAGGGCGCAGCCAAGAGACCCAGTACTTC. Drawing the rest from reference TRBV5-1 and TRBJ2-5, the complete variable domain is KAGVTQTPRYLIKTRGQQVTLSCSPISGHRSVSWYQQTPGQGLQFLFEYFSETQRNKGNFPGRFSGRQFSNSRSEMNVSTLELGDSALYLCASSLAGRSQETQYFGPGTRLLVL.

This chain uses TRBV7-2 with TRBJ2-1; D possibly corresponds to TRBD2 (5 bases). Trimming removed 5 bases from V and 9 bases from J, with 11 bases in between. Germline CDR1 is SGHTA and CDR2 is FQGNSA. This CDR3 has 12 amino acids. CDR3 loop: CASSQGGLEQFF. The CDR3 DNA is TGTGCCAGCAGCCAAGGAGGTCTTGAGCAGTTCTTC.

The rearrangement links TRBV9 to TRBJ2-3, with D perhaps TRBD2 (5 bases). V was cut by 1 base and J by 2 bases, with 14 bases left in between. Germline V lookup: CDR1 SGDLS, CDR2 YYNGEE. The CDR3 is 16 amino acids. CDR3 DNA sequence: TGTGCCAGCAGCGTACATACCGACGGGGTCACAGATACGCAGTATTTT. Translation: CASSVHTDGVTDTQYF.

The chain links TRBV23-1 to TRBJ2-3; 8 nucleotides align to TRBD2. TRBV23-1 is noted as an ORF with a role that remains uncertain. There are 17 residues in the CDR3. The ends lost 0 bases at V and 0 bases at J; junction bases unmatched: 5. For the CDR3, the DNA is TGCGCCAGCAGTCAATCTGGTAGCGGGACTAGCACAGATACGCAGTATTTT. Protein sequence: CASSQSGSGTSTDTQYF.

The CDR3 coding sequence is TGTGCCATCAGTTTAACGCCCGGGACAGGGGACTCCTACGAGCAGTACTTC. It specifies CAISLTPGTGDSYEQYF. V and J are TRBV10-3 and TRBJ2-7; the match to TRBD1 covers 10 bases. Germline V CDR1 and CDR2: ENHRY, SYGVKD. The junction had 10 bases not matched to a gene; V was cut back by 5 bases and J by 0 bases. The CDR3 is 17 amino acids.

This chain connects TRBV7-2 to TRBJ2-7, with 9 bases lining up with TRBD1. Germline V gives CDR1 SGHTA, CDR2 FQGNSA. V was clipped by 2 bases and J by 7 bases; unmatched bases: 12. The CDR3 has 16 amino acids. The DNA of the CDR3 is TGTGCCAGCAGCTTAAACGCCGGGACAGGGTCGGAGGAGCAGTACTTC. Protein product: CASSLNAGTGSEEQYF.

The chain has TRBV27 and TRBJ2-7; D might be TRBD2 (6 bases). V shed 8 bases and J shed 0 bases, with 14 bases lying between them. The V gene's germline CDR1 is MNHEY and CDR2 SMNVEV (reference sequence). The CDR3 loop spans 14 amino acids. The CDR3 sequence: CASSGGTGSYEQYF. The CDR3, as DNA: TGTGCCAGCTCAGGTGGGACTGGCTCCTACGAGCAGTACTTC.